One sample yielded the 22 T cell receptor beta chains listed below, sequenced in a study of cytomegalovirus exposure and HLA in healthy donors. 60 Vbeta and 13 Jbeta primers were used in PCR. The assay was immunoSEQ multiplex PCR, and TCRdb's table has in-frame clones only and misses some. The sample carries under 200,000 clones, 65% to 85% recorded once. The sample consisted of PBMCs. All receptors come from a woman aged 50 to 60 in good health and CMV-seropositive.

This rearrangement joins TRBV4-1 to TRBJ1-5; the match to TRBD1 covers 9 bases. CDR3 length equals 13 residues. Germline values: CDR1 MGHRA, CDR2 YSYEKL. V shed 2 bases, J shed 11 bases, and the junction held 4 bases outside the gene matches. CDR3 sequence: CASSQRDRETQHF. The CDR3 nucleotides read TGCGCCAGCAGCCAAAGGGACAGGGAGACCCAGCATTTT.

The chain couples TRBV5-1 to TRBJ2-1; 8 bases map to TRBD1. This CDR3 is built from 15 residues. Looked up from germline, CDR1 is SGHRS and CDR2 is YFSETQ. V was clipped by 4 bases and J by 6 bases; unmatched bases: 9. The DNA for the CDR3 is TGCGCCAGCAGCACCTGGACAGGGTCTCCCAATGAGCAGTTCTTC. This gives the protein CASSTWTGSPNEQFF. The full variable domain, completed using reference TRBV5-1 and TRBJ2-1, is KAGVTQTPRYLIKTRGQQVTLSCSPISGHRSVSWYQQTPGQGLQFLFEYFSETQRNKGNFPGRFSGRQFSNSRSEMNVSTLELGDSALYLCASSTWTGSPNEQFFGPGTRLTVL.

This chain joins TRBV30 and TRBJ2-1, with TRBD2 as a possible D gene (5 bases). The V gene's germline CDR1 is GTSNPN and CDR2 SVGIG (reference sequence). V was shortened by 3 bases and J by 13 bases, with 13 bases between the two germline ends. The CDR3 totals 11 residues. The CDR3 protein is CAWSPDYGQFF. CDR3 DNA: TGTGCCTGGAGCCCCGACTATGGACAGTTCTTC.

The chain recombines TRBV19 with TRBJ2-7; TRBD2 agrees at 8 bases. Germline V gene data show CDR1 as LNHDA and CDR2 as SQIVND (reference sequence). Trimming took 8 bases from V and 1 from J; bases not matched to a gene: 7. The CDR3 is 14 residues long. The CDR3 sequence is CASATASGSYEQYF. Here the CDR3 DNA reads TGTGCCAGTGCTACGGCTAGCGGGTCCTACGAGCAGTACTTC.

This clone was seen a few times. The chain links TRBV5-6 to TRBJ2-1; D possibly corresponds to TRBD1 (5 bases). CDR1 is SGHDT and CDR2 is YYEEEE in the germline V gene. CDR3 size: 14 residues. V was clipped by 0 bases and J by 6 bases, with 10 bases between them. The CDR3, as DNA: TGTGCCAGCAGCTTGGAATGGGGCCTCAATGAGCAGTTCTTC. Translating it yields CASSLEWGLNEQFF.

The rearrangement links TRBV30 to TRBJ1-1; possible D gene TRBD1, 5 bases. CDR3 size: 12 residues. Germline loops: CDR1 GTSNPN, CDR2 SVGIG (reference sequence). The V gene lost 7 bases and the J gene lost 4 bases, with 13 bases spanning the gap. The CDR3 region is CASPGLGTEAFF. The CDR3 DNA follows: TGTGCCTCGCCGGGACTCGGCACTGAAGCTTTCTTT.

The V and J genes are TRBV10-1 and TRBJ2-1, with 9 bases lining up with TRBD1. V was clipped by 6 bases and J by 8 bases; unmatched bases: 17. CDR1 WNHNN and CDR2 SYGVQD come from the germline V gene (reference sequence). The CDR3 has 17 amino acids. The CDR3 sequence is CASSRPGTGTVTDEQFF. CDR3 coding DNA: TGCGCCAGCAGCCGTCCCGGGACAGGGACGGTAACTGATGAGCAGTTCTTC.

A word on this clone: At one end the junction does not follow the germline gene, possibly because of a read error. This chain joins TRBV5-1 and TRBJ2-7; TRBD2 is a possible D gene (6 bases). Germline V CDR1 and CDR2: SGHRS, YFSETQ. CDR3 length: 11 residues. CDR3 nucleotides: TGCGCCAGCAGCTTGGGGGACTGCTCAGTCTTC. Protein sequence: CASSLGDCSVF.

CDR3 bases: TGCGCCAGCAGCTTCTTCATTGCGGGGGGGAGCACAGATACGCAGTATTTT. It codes for CASSFFIAGGSTDTQYF. The chain joins TRBV5-1 to TRBJ2-3; TRBD2 agrees at 9 bases. The CDR3 extends over 17 amino acids. The V segment lost 2 bases and the J segment 0 bases; nucleotides outside the gene matches: 7. The germline V gene has CDR1 SGHRS and CDR2 YFSETQ.

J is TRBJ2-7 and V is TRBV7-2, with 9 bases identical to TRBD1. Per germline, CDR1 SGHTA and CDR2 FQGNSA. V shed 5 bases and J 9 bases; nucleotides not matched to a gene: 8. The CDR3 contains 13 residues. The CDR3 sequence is CASSPGTGLRQYF. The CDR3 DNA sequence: TGTGCCAGCAGCCCCGGGACAGGGTTGAGGCAGTACTTC.

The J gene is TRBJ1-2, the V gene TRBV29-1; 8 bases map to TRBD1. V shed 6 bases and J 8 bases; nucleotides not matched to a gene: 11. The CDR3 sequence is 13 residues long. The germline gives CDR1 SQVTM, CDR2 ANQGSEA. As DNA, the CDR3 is TGCAGCGTGACGGGGCAGGGGGCTTGGGGCTACACCTTC. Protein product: CSVTGQGAWGYTF.

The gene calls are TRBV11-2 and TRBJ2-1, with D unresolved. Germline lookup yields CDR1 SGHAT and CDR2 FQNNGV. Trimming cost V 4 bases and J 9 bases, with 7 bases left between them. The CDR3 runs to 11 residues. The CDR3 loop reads CASSSSPEQFF. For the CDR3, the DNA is TGTGCCAGCAGCTCATCCCCTGAGCAGTTCTTC.

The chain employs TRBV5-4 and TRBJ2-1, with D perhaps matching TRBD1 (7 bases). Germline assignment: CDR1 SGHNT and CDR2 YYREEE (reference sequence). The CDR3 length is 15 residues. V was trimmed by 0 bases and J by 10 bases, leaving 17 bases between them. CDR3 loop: CASSLGGTAPVEQFF. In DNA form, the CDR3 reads TGTGCCAGCAGCTTGGGCGGGACAGCGCCCGTGGAGCAGTTCTTC.

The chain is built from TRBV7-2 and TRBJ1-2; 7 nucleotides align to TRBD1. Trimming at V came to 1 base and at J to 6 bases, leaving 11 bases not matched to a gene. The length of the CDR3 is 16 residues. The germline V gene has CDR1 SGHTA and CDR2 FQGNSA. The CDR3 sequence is CASSLDSNRGVDGYTF. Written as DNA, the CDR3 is TGTGCCAGCAGCTTAGACTCCAACAGGGGTGTCGATGGCTACACCTTC.

In nucleotides, the CDR3 is TGTGCCACCAGCAGTCGGGTGGGGGCCACTGAAGCTTTCTTT. Translated, it gives CATSSRVGATEAFF. The chain recombines TRBV15 with TRBJ1-1; D possibly corresponds to TRBD1 (6 bases). The CDR3 has 14 amino acids. Trimming shortened V by 3 bases and J by 4 bases, and 12 bases separated the two germline ends. The germline CDR1 and CDR2 sequences are LNHNV and YYDKDF (reference sequence).

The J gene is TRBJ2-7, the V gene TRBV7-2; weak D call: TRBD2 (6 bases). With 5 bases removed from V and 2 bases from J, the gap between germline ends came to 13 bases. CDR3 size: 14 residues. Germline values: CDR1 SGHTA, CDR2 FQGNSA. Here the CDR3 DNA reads TGTGCCAGCAGCCCGCGGGACGGCGCCTACGAGCAGTACTTC. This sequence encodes CASSPRDGAYEQYF.

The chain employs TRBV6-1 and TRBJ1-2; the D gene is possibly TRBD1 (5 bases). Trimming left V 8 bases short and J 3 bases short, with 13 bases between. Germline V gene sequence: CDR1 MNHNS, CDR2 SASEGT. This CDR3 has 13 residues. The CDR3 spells CASRGWEDYGYTF. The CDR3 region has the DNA TGTGCCAGCCGGGGGTGGGAAGACTATGGCTACACCTTC.

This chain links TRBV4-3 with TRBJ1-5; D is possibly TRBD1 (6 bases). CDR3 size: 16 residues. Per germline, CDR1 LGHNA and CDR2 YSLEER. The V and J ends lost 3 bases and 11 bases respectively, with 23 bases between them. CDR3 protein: CASSQDTGTRSMAQHF. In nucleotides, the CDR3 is TGCGCCAGCAGCCAGGATACAGGGACGCGAAGTATGGCCCAGCATTTT.

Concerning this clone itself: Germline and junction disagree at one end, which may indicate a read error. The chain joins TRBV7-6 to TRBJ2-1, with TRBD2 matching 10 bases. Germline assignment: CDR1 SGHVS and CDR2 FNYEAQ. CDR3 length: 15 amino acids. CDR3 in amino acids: CASSRTSGAYNVQFF. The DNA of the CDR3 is TGTGCCAGCAGCCGAACTAGCGGGGCTTACAATGTGCAGTTCTTC.

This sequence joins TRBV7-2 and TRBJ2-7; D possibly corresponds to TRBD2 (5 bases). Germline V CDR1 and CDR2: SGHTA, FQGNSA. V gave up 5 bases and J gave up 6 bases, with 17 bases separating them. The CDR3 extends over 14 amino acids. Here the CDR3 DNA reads TGTGCCAGCAGCGCCGGGATTCACTCGAGCGAGCAGTACTTC. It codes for CASSAGIHSSEQYF.

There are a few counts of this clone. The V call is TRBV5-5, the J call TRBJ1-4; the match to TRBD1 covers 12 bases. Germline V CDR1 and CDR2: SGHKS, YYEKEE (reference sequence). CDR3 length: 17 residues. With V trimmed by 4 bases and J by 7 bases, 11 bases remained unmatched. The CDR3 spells CASSPGVGTGGVEKLFF. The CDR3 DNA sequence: TGTGCCAGCAGCCCCGGCGTCGGGACAGGGGGCGTTGAAAAACTGTTTTTT.

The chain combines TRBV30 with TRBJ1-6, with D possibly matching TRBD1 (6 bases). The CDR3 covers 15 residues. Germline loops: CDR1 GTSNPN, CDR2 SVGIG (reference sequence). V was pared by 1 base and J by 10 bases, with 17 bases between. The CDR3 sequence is CAWSASQGGSSPLHF. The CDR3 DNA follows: TGTGCCTGGAGTGCCTCACAGGGAGGGTCCTCACCCCTCCACTTT. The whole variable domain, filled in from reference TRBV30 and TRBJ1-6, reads SQTIHQWPATLVQPVGSPLSLECTVEGTSNPNLYWYRQAAGRGLQLLFYSVGIGQISSEVPQNLSASRPQDRQFILSSKKLLLSDSGFYLCAWSASQGGSSPLHFGNGTRLTVT.